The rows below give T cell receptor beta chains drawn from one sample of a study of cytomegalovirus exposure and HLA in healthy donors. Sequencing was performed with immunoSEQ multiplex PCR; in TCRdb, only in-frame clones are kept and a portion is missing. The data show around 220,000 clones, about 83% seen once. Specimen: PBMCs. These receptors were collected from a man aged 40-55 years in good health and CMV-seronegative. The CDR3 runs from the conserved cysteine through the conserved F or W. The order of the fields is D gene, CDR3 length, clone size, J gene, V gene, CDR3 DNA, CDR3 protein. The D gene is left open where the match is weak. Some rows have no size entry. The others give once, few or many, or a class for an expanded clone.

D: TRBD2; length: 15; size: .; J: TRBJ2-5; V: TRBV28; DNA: TGTGCCAGCAGGGCTAGCGGGAGGGCCGGTGAGACCCAGTACTTC; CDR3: CASRASGRAGETQYF
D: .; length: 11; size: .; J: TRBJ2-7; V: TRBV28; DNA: TGTGCCAGCAGAGCCCTTAATGAGCAGTACTTC; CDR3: CASRALNEQYF
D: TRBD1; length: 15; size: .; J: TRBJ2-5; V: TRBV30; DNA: TGTGCCTGGGGGGAGACAGGGTTTTTCCAAGAGACCCAGTACTTC; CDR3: CAWGETGFFQETQYF
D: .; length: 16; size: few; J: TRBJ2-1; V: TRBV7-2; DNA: TGTGCCAGCAGCTGGAGACAGGGCGGGGTCATGGATGAGCAGTTCTTC; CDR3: CASSWRQGGVMDEQFF
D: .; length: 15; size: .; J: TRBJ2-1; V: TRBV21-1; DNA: TGTGCCAGCACCCCGGGCAGGGGGATGGTCAATGAGCAGTTCTTC; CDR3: CASTPGRGMVNEQFF
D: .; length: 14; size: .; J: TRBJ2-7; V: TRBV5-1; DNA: TGCGCCAGCAGCTTGGCCCCAGTTTCCTACGAGCAGTACTTC; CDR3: CASSLAPVSYEQYF
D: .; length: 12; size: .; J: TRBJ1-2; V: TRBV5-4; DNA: TGTGCCAGCAGCTCGGGATACTATGGCTACACCTTC; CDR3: CASSSGYYGYTF
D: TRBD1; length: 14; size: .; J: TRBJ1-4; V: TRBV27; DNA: TGTGCCAGCAGTTCAGGGGGCACGGGGGAAAAACTGTTTTTT; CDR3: CASSSGGTGEKLFF
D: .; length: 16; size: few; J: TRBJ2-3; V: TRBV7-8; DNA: TGTGCCAGCAGCTTAGTAAGGCCCGAGGCAACAGATACGCAGTATTTT; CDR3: CASSLVRPEATDTQYF
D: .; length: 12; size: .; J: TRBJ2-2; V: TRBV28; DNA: TGTGCCAGCACGGGGAACACCGGGGAGCTGTTTTTT; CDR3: CASTGNTGELFF
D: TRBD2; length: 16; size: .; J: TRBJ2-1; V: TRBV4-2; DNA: TGTGCCAGCAGCCAAGATTTGCCTAGCGGGTACAATGAGCAGTTCTTC; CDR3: CASSQDLPSGYNEQFF
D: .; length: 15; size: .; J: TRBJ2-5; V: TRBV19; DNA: TGTGCCAGTAGTATGGCCCTCGGCAGGAAAGAGACCCAGTACTTC; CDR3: CASSMALGRKETQYF
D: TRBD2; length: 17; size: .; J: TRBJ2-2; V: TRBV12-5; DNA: TGTGCTAGTGGTTTGGTCGAGCGGGGGGGGAACACCGGGGAGCTGTTTTTT; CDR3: CASGLVERGGNTGELFF
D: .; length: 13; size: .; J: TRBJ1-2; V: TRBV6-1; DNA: TGTGCCAGCAGAGTGACACAGAACTATGGCTACACCTTC; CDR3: CASRVTQNYGYTF
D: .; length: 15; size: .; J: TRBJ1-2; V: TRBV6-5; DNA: TGTGCCAGCAGTCCCTCCGCGGGGGCCCCCTATGGCTACACCTTC; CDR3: CASSPSAGAPYGYTF
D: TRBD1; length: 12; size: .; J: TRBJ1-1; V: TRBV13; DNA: TGTGCCAGCAGCTTGGGACAGGGTGAAGCTTTCTTT; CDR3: CASSLGQGEAFF
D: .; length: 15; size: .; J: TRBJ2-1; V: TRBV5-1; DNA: TGCGCCAGCAGCTTGGCTGGACATTCCTACAATGAGCAGTTCTTC; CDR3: CASSLAGHSYNEQFF
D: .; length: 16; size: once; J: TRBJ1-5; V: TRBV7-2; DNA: TGTGCCAGCAGCTTAGCATCCGGCGGCGGCAATCAGCCCCAGCATTTT; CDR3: CASSLASGGGNQPQHF
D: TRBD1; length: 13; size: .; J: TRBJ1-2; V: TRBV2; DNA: TGTGCCAGCAGGACTGACAGGGCTGATGGCTACACCTTC; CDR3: CASRTDRADGYTF
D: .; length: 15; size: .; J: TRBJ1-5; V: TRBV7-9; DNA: TGTGCCAGCAGACATCCTGACAGACCAGATCAGCCCCAGCATTTT; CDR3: CASRHPDRPDQPQHF
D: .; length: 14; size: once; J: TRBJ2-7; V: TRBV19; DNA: TGTGCCAGTAGTATCCAAGGACACTTCTACGAGCAGTACTTC; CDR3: CASSIQGHFYEQYF
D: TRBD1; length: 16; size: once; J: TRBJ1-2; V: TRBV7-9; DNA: TGTGCCAGCAGCCCAGAAACAGGGGCGAGAAACTATGGCTACACCTTC; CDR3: CASSPETGARNYGYTF
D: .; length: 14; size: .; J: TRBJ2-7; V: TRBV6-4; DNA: TGTGCCAGCCGCCGCACCAGGCCATCCTACGAGCAGTACTTC; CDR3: CASRRTRPSYEQYF
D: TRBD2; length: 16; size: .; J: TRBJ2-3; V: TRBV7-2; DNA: TGTGCCAGCAGCTTAGCGGCGGGAGCTAGCACAGATACGCAGTATTTT; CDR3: CASSLAAGASTDTQYF
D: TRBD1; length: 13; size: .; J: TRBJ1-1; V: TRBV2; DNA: TGTGCCGCGAAACAGGGGGGTTTAGGTGAAGCTTTCTTT; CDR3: CAAKQGGLGEAFF
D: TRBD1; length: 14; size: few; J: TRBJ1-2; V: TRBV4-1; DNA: TGCGCCAGCAGCCAAGGGCCCGGGACAGACCGCTACACCTTC; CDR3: CASSQGPGTDRYTF
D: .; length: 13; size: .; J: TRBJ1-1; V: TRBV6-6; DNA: TGTGCCAGCAGTTACCCAGGGGAAGCTGAAGCTTTCTTT; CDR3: CASSYPGEAEAFF
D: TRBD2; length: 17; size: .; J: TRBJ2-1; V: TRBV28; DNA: TGTGCCAGCAGACCTGACCCGGGACTAGCCACCCCAAATGAGCAGTTCTTC; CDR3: CASRPDPGLATPNEQFF
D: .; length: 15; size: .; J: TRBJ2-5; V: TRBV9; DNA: TGTGCCAGCAGCGTAGGTCCAGCGCTAGAAGAGACCCAGTACTTC; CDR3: CASSVGPALEETQYF
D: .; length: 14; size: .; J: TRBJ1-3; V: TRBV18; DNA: TGTGCCAGCTCAGTACAGAGCTCTGGAAACACCATATATTTT; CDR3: CASSVQSSGNTIYF
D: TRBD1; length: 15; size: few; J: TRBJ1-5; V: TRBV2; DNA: TGTGCCAGCAGCGAGGACAGGTTTAGCAATCAGCCCCAGCATTTT; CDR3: CASSEDRFSNQPQHF
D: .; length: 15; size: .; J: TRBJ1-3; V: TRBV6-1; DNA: TGTGCCAGCAGCCTCGGACAGAACTCTGGAAACACCATATATTTT; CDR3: CASSLGQNSGNTIYF